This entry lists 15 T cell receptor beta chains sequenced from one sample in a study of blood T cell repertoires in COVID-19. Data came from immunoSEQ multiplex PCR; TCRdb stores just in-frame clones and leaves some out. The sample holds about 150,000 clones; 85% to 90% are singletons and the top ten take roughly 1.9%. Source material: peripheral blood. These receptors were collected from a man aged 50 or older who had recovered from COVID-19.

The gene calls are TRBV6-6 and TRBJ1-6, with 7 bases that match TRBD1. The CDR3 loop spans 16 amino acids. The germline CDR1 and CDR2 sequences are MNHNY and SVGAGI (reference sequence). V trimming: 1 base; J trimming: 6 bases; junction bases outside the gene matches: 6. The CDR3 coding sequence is TGTGCCAGCAGTTACTATGGAGACAGGGTTAATTCACCCCTCCACTTT. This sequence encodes CASSYYGDRVNSPLHF.

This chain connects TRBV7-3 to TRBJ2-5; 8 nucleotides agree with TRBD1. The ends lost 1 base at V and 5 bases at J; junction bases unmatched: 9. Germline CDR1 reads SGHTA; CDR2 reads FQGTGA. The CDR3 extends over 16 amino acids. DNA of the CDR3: TGTGCCAGCAGCTTAAGAGCAGGACAGGGTGGGGAGACCCAGTACTTC. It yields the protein CASSLRAGQGGETQYF.

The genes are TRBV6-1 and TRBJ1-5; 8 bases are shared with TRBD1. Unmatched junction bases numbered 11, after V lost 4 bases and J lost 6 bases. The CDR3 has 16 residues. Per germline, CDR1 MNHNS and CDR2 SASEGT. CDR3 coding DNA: TGTGCCAGCAGTGGCTTTACAGGGGGTGGGGGTCAGCCCCAGCATTTT. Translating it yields CASSGFTGGGGQPQHF.

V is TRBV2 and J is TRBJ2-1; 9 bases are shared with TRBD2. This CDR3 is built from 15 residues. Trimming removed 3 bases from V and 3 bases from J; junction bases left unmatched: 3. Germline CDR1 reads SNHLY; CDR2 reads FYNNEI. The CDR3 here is CASSEILAGYNEQFF. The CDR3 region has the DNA TGTGCCAGCAGTGAGATACTAGCGGGCTACAATGAGCAGTTCTTC. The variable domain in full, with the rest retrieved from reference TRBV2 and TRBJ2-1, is EPEVTQTPSHQVTQMGQEVILRCVPISNHLYFYWYRQILGQKVEFLVSFYNNEISEKSEIFDDQFSVERPDGSNFTLKIRSTKLEDSAMYFCASSEILAGYNEQFFGPGTRLTVL.

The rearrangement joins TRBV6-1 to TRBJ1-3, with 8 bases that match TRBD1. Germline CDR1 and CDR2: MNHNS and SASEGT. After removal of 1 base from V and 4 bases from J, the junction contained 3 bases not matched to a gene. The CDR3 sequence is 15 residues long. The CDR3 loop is CASSEGGQGGNTIYF. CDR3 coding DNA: TGTGCCAGCAGTGAAGGAGGACAGGGAGGAAACACCATATATTTT.

The CDR3 loop is CASSKEGTRVIEQYF. The DNA of the CDR3 is TGTGCCAGCAGCAAAGAGGGGACTAGGGTCATCGAGCAGTACTTC. The V and J genes are TRBV21-1 and TRBJ2-7; TRBD2 is the table's D call and was not checked against the DNA. TRBV21-1 is a documented pseudogene. The CDR3 consists of 15 residues.

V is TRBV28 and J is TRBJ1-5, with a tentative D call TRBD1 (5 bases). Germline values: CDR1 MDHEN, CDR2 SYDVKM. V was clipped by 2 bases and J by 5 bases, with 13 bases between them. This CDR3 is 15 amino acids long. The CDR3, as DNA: TGTGCCAGCAGTTTAGGGGGGTTGGAACATCAGCCCCAGCATTTT. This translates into CASSLGGLEHQPQHF.

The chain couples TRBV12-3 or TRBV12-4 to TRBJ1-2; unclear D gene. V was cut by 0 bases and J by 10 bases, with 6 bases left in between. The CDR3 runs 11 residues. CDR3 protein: CASSLAASYTF. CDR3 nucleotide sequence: TGTGCCAGCAGTTTAGCGGCATCCTACACCTTC.

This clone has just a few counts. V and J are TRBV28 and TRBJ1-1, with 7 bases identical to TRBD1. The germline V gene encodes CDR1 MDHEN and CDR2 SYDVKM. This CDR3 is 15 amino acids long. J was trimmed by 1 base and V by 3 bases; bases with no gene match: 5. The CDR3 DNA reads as TGTGCCAGCAGTTTGGAACAGGGGAGGAACACTGAAGCTTTCTTT. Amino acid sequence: CASSLEQGRNTEAFF.

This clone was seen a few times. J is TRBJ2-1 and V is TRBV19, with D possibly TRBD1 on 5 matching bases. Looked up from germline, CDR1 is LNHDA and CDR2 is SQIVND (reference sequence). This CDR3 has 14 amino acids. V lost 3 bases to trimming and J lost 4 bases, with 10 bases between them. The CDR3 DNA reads TGTGCCAGTAGTATTAGGGGCAGATACAATGAGCAGTTCTTC. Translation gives CASSIRGRYNEQFF.

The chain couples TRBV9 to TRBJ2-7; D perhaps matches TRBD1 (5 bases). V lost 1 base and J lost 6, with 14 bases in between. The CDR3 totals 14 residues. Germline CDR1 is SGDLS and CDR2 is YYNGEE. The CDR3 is CASSVMAGPSEQYF. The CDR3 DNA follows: TGTGCCAGCAGCGTAATGGCAGGGCCATCCGAGCAGTACTTC.

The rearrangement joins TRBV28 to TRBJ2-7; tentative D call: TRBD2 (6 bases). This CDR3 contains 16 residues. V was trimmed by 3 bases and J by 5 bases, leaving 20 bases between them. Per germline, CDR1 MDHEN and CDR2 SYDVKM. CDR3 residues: CASSFNSPGLGDEQYF. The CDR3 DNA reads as TGTGCCAGCAGTTTCAATTCACCGGGACTGGGGGACGAGCAGTACTTC.

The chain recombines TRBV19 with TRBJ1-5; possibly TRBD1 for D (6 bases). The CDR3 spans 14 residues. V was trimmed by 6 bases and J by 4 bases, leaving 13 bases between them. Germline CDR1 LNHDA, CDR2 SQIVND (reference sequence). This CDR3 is CASRIQQGNQPQHF. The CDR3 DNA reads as TGTGCCAGTAGAATCCAGCAGGGGAATCAGCCCCAGCATTTT.

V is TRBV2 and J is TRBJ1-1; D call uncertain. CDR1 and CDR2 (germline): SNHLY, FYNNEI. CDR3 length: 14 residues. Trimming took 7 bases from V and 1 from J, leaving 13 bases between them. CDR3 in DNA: TGTGCCAGCATGAGACGGACTACGAACACTGAAGCTTTCTTT. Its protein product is CASMRRTTNTEAFF.

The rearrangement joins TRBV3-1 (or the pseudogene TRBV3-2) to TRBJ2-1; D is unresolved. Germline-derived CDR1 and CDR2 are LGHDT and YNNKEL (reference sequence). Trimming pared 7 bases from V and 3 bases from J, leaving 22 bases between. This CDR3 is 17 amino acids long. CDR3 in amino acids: CASTLYSPGTGYNEQFF. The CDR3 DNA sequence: TGTGCCAGCACCCTCTATTCCCCGGGTACGGGCTACAATGAGCAGTTCTTC.